Listed here are 28 T cell receptor beta chains from one sample, sequenced in a study of blood T cell repertoires in COVID-19. Profiled with immunoSEQ multiplex PCR; TCRdb holds only in-frame clones, not every one. The table includes roughly 100,000 clones, around 90% detected once. The material sequenced was peripheral blood. These receptors all stem from a woman aged 50 to 60 with COVID-19, enrolled during active disease.

This chain uses TRBV13 with TRBJ2-7; D might be TRBD1 (6 bases). CDR1 is PRHDT and CDR2 is FYEKMQ in the germline V gene (reference sequence). V lost 4 bases to trimming and J lost 2 bases, with 12 bases between them. The CDR3 covers 14 residues. The CDR3 protein is CASSSGQHTYEQYF. The DNA for the CDR3 is TGTGCCAGCAGCTCAGGACAGCACACCTACGAGCAGTACTTC.

V and J are TRBV27 and TRBJ1-2, with D tentatively TRBD1 (6 bases). V lost 5 bases and J lost 4, with 14 bases in between. Per the germline V gene, CDR1 is MNHEY and CDR2 is SMNVEV (reference sequence). There are 14 residues in the CDR3. CDR3 sequence reads: CASSPNRVPYGYTF. In nucleotides, the CDR3 is TGTGCCAGCAGTCCGAACAGGGTCCCCTATGGCTACACCTTC.

This clone was detected only a few times. This chain joins TRBV6-5 and TRBJ1-1, with D perhaps matching TRBD1 (5 bases). The V gene's germline CDR1 is MNHEY and CDR2 SVGAGI. V was cut by 4 bases and J by 1 base, with 7 bases left in between. The CDR3 contains 13 residues. For the CDR3, the DNA is TGTGCCAGCAGTTCGACAGCGAACACTGAAGCTTTCTTT. Protein: CASSSTANTEAFF.

The J gene is TRBJ2-1, the V gene TRBV3-1 (or the pseudogene TRBV3-2), with 8 positions matching TRBD2. Germline CDR1 reads LGHDT; CDR2 reads YNNKEL (reference sequence). The CDR3 spans 18 residues. V shed 0 bases and J 2 bases; nucleotides not matched to a gene: 9. The CDR3 loop reads CASSQEIMGLGPYNEQFF. CDR3 coding DNA: TGTGCCAGCAGCCAAGAGATTATGGGACTAGGCCCCTACAATGAGCAGTTCTTC.

The genes are TRBV7-2 and TRBJ2-1; 9 nucleotides match TRBD2. V lost 1 base and J lost 5; bases outside the gene matches: 6. The CDR3 totals 16 residues. Germline lookup yields CDR1 SGHTA and CDR2 FQGNSA. The CDR3 region has the DNA TGTGCCAGCAGCTTAGTACGCCTAGCGGGAAACAATGAGCAGTTCTTC. Translation gives CASSLVRLAGNNEQFF.

The count of this clone is one. This chain connects TRBV6-5 to TRBJ2-1, with 11 bases matching TRBD2. This CDR3 is 16 amino acids long. V lost 4 bases to trimming and J lost 8 bases; unmatched junction nucleotides: 10. Germline V gene data show CDR1 as MNHEY and CDR2 as SVGAGI. The CDR3 bases are TGTGCCAGCAGTTTGCTTCTAGCGGGGGGTATCGATGAGCAGTTCTTC. Amino acids: CASSLLLAGGIDEQFF.

This clone has more than one count but fewer than ten. The chain links TRBV28 to TRBJ2-1; D may be TRBD2 (5 bases). CDR3 size: 12 residues. With 10 bases removed from V and 0 bases from J, the gap between germline ends came to 7 bases. Germline assignment: CDR1 MDHEN and CDR2 SYDVKM. Written as DNA, the CDR3 is TGTGCCACGGGGAACTCCTACAATGAGCAGTTCTTC. Translating gives CATGNSYNEQFF.

The CDR3 loop reads CASSFSLSYEQYF. For the CDR3, the DNA is TGTGCCAGCAGCTTTTCCCTCTCCTACGAGCAGTACTTC. J is TRBJ2-7 and V is TRBV13; D gene ambiguous. The CDR3 sequence is 13 residues long. V was trimmed by 3 bases and J by 0 bases, leaving 6 bases between them. Germline-derived CDR1 and CDR2 are PRHDT and FYEKMQ (reference sequence).

V is TRBV14 and J is TRBJ2-1; TRBD2 matches at 12 bases. Losses at the gene ends were 4 bases for V and 4 bases for J; bases not matched to a gene: 2. This CDR3 comprises 15 residues. CDR1 is SGHDN, CDR2 FVKESK, per germline. The DNA of the CDR3 is TGTGCCAGCAGCCCACTAGCGGGGGGATACAATGAGCAGTTCTTC. Its translation is CASSPLAGGYNEQFF.

This sequence joins TRBV2 and TRBJ2-3; 8 bases line up with TRBD2. CDR1 and CDR2 from the germline V gene are SNHLY and FYNNEI. The CDR3 loop spans 13 amino acids. J gave up 5 bases and V 8 bases, and 6 bases lay outside the gene matches. The CDR3 protein is CASGGLAGDTQYF. In DNA form, the CDR3 reads TGTGCCAGCGGGGGGCTAGCGGGAGATACGCAGTATTTT.

The chain has TRBV6-5 and TRBJ1-2; D is uncertain. V was cut by 6 bases and J by 4 bases, with 15 bases left in between. The germline gives CDR1 MNHEY, CDR2 SVGAGI. The CDR3 has 14 residues. CDR3 DNA sequence: TGTGCCAGCAGCACGGGCGGGCAGACCTATGGCTACACCTTC. This gives the protein CASSTGGQTYGYTF.

This clone appeared a single time. The chain has TRBV2 and TRBJ2-3; D is possibly TRBD2 (6 bases). Looked up from germline, CDR1 is SNHLY and CDR2 is FYNNEI. Trimming cost V 11 bases and J 2 bases, with 20 bases left between them. There are 15 residues in the CDR3. CDR3 amino acids: CAGRTDTYSTDTQYF. As DNA, the CDR3 is TGTGCCGGGAGGACGGACACCTATTCCACAGATACGCAGTATTTT.

The chain uses TRBV28 and TRBJ2-5; 14 bases are a match to TRBD2. The CDR3 has 16 amino acids. Germline CDR1 is MDHEN and CDR2 is SYDVKM. V dropped 4 bases and J dropped 5; count of bases not matched to a gene: 6. The CDR3: CASSSRLAGGWETQYF. The CDR3 nucleotides are TGTGCCAGCAGTTCCCGACTAGCGGGGGGGTGGGAGACCCAGTACTTC.

The CDR3 here is CAITREVRTEAFF. The CDR3 nucleotides are TGTGCCATCACTAGGGAGGTGAGGACTGAAGCTTTCTTT. The chain carries TRBV10-3 and TRBJ1-1; D unresolved. The germline V gene has CDR1 ENHRY and CDR2 SYGVKD. The V gene lost 7 bases and the J gene lost 5 bases, with 14 bases spanning the gap. The CDR3 is 13 amino acids.

This sequence joins TRBV24-1 and TRBJ2-7; 8 bases match TRBD1. Trimming removed 4 bases from V and 12 bases from J; junction bases left unmatched: 13. CDR3 length equals 14 residues. CDR1 is KGHDR, CDR2 SFDVKD, per germline. The CDR3 DNA reads as TGTGCCACCAGTGACTATCCAGGACAGGGCGGGTGGTACTTC. Translated, it gives CATSDYPGQGGWYF.

For this clone: One base away lies a much larger clone, so this may be a sequencing read error. V and J are TRBV7-6 and TRBJ1-2; 9 nucleotides match TRBD1. This CDR3 region has 13 residues. Germline-derived CDR1 and CDR2 are SGHVS and FNYEAQ. The V gene end was trimmed by 4 bases and the J gene end by 5 bases; junction bases not matched to a gene: 2. The CDR3 reads CASSSDRGYGYTF. CDR3 bases: TGTGCCAGCAGCTCCGACAGGGGGTATGGCTACACCTTC.

This chain joins TRBV28 and TRBJ1-3; perhaps TRBD1 as D (5 bases). This CDR3 region has 15 residues. V dropped 5 bases and J dropped 0 bases, with 11 bases sitting between them. Germline CDR1 and CDR2: MDHEN and SYDVKM. CDR3 in DNA: TGTGCCAGCAGTCTTTCAGGGTACTCTGGAAACACCATATATTTT. It is translated as CASSLSGYSGNTIYF.

The chain carries TRBV6-4 and TRBJ2-7; weak D call: TRBD1 (6 bases). Per germline, CDR1 MRHNA and CDR2 SNTAGT. The germline V and J ends were trimmed by 0 bases and 0 bases, with 12 bases remaining between them. This CDR3 is 16 amino acids long. The CDR3 region is CASSDSSGQSSYEQYF. The CDR3 region has the DNA TGTGCCAGCAGTGACTCGTCAGGACAGAGCTCCTACGAGCAGTACTTC.

This clone has a handful of counts. The rearrangement uses TRBV11-3 and TRBJ1-2, with 8 bases aligning to TRBD1. The CDR3 sequence is 16 residues long. Germline V gene data show CDR1 as SGHNT and CDR2 as YENEEA. The V gene end was trimmed by 4 bases and the J gene end by 4 bases; junction bases not matched to a gene: 11. The DNA of the CDR3 is TGTGCCAGCAGCTCCCGGTGGGCAGGGGGCGCCTATGGCTACACCTTC. Protein product: CASSSRWAGGAYGYTF.

The chain recombines TRBV7-3 with TRBJ2-2; TRBD2 might be the D (6 bases). Trimming cost V 5 bases and J 9 bases, with 13 bases left between them. This CDR3 spans 13 amino acids. Germline CDR1 is SGHTA and CDR2 is FQGTGA. DNA for the CDR3: TGTGCCAGCAGCCCGGGGGTCGAACGGGAGCTGTTTTTT. Translated, it gives CASSPGVERELFF.

The chain combines TRBV19 with TRBJ1-6, with TRBD1 matching over 8 bases. Trimming took 5 bases from V and 9 from J; bases not matched to a gene: 3. The CDR3 has 13 amino acids. Germline V gene lookup returns CDR1 LNHDA and CDR2 SQIVND (reference sequence). The CDR3 is CASSGQGASPLHF. CDR3 DNA: TGTGCCAGTAGTGGCCAGGGGGCTTCACCCCTCCACTTT.

The chain couples TRBV5-4 to TRBJ2-3; D might be TRBD2 (6 bases). CDR1 is SGHNT, CDR2 YYREEE, per germline (reference sequence). Trimming stripped 0 bases from V and 6 bases from J, with 17 bases between. The CDR3 is 16 amino acids. CDR3: CASSLGSGTLGDTQYF. Here the CDR3 DNA reads TGTGCCAGCAGCTTGGGGTCCGGGACTCTAGGCGATACGCAGTATTTT.

J is TRBJ1-4 and V is TRBV19; 10 bases line up with TRBD1. Losses at the gene ends were 6 bases for V and 8 bases for J; bases not matched to a gene: 6. There are 14 residues in the CDR3. Germline V gene data show CDR1 as LNHDA and CDR2 as SQIVND (reference sequence). CDR3 nucleotides: TGTGCCAGTAGCCCCGGGACAGGGGAAGAAAAACTGTTTTTT. Translated: CASSPGTGEEKLFF.

This chain uses TRBV9 with TRBJ1-6; D call uncertain. Trimming took off 4 bases at V and 5 bases at J, with 10 bases between the two ends. This CDR3 has 14 amino acids. Germline values: CDR1 SGDLS, CDR2 YYNGEE. CDR3 protein: CASSSRSDNSPLHF. For the CDR3, the DNA is TGTGCCAGCAGCTCTAGATCGGATAATTCACCCCTCCACTTT.

The gene calls are TRBV10-1 and TRBJ2-3, with 8 bases matching TRBD1. The trim removed 6 bases at V and 2 bases at J, leaving 7 bases unmatched. Germline CDR1 is WNHNN and CDR2 is SYGVQD (reference sequence). This CDR3 is 15 amino acids long. CDR3 coding DNA: TGCGCCAGCAGCGAGGGGACAGGCCCCACAGATACGCAGTATTTT. Protein sequence: CASSEGTGPTDTQYF.

This chain connects TRBV13 to TRBJ2-6; D unclear. Trimming took 0 bases from V and 1 from J, leaving 7 bases between them. The CDR3 runs 16 residues. CDR1 is PRHDT, CDR2 FYEKMQ, per germline (reference sequence). CDR3 amino acids: CASSLGVVSGANVLTF. The CDR3 nucleotides are TGTGCCAGCAGCTTAGGAGTAGTTTCTGGGGCCAACGTCCTGACTTTC.

The CDR3 protein is CASTKTGTNTEAFF. The CDR3, as DNA: TGTGCCAGCACAAAGACAGGGACGAACACTGAAGCTTTCTTT. This rearrangement joins TRBV2 to TRBJ1-1; TRBD1 matches at 7 bases. V trimming: 7 bases; J trimming: 1 base; junction bases outside the gene matches: 6. The CDR3 length is 14 residues. Germline CDR1 SNHLY, CDR2 FYNNEI.

This chain connects TRBV28 to TRBJ1-5; 10 bases fit TRBD1. CDR1 is MDHEN and CDR2 is SYDVKM in the germline V gene. This CDR3 is built from 14 residues. V dropped 7 bases and J dropped 4; count of bases not matched to a gene: 4. DNA of the CDR3: TGTGCCAGCACCTGGACAGGGGGGAATCAGCCCCAGCATTTT. Its translation: CASTWTGGNQPQHF.